This TCR beta chain was captured by sequencing in a study of T cell repertoires in cytomegalovirus infection. Across the whole study: Signatures in public TCR beta sequences pointed to both CMV infection and matching HLA type. Study-wide results and caveats: In two of eight donors, the top clonotype was HLA-C-restricted CMV-specific.

MiXCR, run by TCRdb on the reads, gives a single entry per CDR3 protein. There are about 320,000 distinct CDR3 sequences in the sample; over 7.5% occur only once, and approximately 4.5% lies in the top ten. CDR3 length: 15 amino acids. Germline assignment: CDR1 LNHDA and CDR2 SQIVND (reference sequence). V shed 3 bases and J 6 bases; nucleotides not matched to a gene: 8. This clonotype was counted many times. The antigen remains undetermined. The J gene is TRBJ1-5, the V gene TRBV19; 7 bases are shared with TRBD1. The specimen sequenced was PBMCs. The TCR was taken from a human donor in good health (CMV status not recorded). Some clones in this sample may be carry-over from other donors' samples. CDR3 sequence (DNA): TGTGCCAGTAGTATGTCACAGGGGAGGGGTCAGCCCCAGCATTTT. Amino acid sequence: CASSMSQGRGQPQHF.